This T cell receptor beta chain appears in the sequencing data of a study of blood T cell repertoires in COVID-19. Across the whole study: Samples representing acute and convalescent COVID-19 were sourced from the United States, Italy and Spain. Nucleic acid was either cDNA or gDNA, and it came from T cells, B-cell-depleted T cells, or PBMCs.

Repertoires were generated with immunoSEQ multiplex PCR, while TCRdb's copy carries only in-frame clones and drops some. Of about 160,000 clones in the sample, over 75% were seen once. This CDR3 comprises 16 residues. Germline values: CDR1 SGHVS, CDR2 FQNEAQ. Trimming removed 1 base from V and 5 bases from J; junction bases left unmatched: 5. Input material: peripheral blood. This receptor was identified in a human donor in a cohort sampled during active COVID-19. The chain has TRBV7-8 and TRBJ2-2; TRBD2 agrees at 9 bases. The CDR3 DNA sequence: TGTGCCAGCAGCTTAGTGGCGGGAGGGCCGACCGGGGAGCTGTTTTTT. It encodes CASSLVAGGPTGELFF.